The sequence of this TCR beta chain was determined in a study of regulatory T cells in long-lasting Graves disease. Overall study results and limits: Analysis covered peripheral blood alone, not thyroid tissue. There were preferences for TRBV28, TRBJ1-2 and TRBJ2-5 in persistent disease.

Details on this clonotype: Antigen specificity is unknown.

Arm-PCR with iRepertoire HTBI primers amplified the CDR3 regions for these TCR beta libraries. TCRdb re-analysed the multiplex PCR reads in MiXCR, keeping a single row per CDR3 protein. This table has more than 650,000 distinct CDR3 sequences, around 30% appearing once. Stated time point: persistent/refractory GD, antithyroid drugs over 5 years with positive TRAb. Isolated PBMC RNA provided the starting material for the TCR library. Xi'an, China, was home to the endocrinology department that provided patients. This CDR3 has 15 residues. Trimming took 3 bases from V and 4 from J, leaving 15 bases between them. Germline CDR1 and CDR2: MRHNA and SNTAGT.

The chain couples TRBV6-4 to TRBJ2-5; TRBD1 might be the D (7 bases). The receptor comes from a female donor with Graves disease. This sample comprised peripheral blood mononuclear cells (PBMCs), obtained when the disease was refractory, from a patient treated with antithyroid drugs. CDR3 DNA sequence: TGTGCCAGCAGTGAACAGGGGACTCGGGGAGAGACCCAGTACTTC. It specifies CASSEQGTRGETQYF.